These T cell receptor beta chains were read from a single sample in a study of blood T cell repertoires in COVID-19. The assay was immunoSEQ multiplex PCR, and TCRdb's table has in-frame clones only and misses some. In the table there are 450,000 to 500,000 clones, roughly nine tenths of which are singletons. Sequences were obtained from PBMCs or T cells enriched from blood (not recorded which). The receptors were sampled from a woman aged 55-70 years who had recovered from COVID-19. Both conserved end residues are part of each CDR3. The order of the fields is clone size, D gene, J gene, V gene, CDR3 DNA, CDR3 protein. The D gene is left open where the match is weak. Size values are once, few and many counts, or a class for expanded clones, and some rows have none.

size: few; D: .; J: TRBJ1-3; V: TRBV19; DNA: TGTGCCAGTAGGCAAGTCAAGGGGAACACCATATATTTT; CDR3: CASRQVKGNTIYF
size: .; D: .; J: TRBJ1-6; V: TRBV3-1/TRBV3-2; DNA: TGTGCCAGCAGCCAAGGATTAGGGACTAGTGATTCACCCCTCCACTTT; CDR3: CASSQGLGTSDSPLHF
size: .; D: .; J: TRBJ2-1; V: TRBV10-3; DNA: TGTGCCATCAGTCCAGGGATTTCACAACCGAGTTCCTACAATGAGCAGTTCTTC; CDR3: CAISPGISQPSSYNEQFF
size: .; D: TRBD1; J: TRBJ2-2; V: TRBV7-2; DNA: TGTGCCAGCAGCTCACAGGGGATCGGGGAGCTGTTTTTT; CDR3: CASSSQGIGELFF
size: .; D: .; J: TRBJ1-1; V: TRBV19; DNA: TGTGCCAGTAGTATTCGAGGGGGGAACACTGAAGCTTTCTTT; CDR3: CASSIRGGNTEAFF
size: .; D: TRBD1; J: TRBJ2-2; V: TRBV5-1; DNA: TGCGCCAGCAGCTTGGGGTCAGGGGGATACACCGGGGAGCTGTTTTTT; CDR3: CASSLGSGGYTGELFF
size: .; D: .; J: TRBJ1-3; V: TRBV18; DNA: TGTGCCAGCTCACCGCCCGCCGGGGGGAACACCATATATTTT; CDR3: CASSPPAGGNTIYF
size: .; D: .; J: TRBJ2-2; V: TRBV21-1; DNA: TGTGCCAGCAGCCCCCGAACCGCTGTGACAGGGGGCGCCCCCGGGGAGCTGTTTTTT; CDR3: CASSPRTAVTGGAPGELFF
size: .; D: .; J: TRBJ1-6; V: TRBV27; DNA: TGTGCCAGCAGCCTCCCAGGATCACCCCTCCACTTT; CDR3: CASSLPGSPLHF
size: .; D: .; J: TRBJ2-7; V: TRBV7-9; DNA: TGTGCCAGCAGCTTATCTGCCTACGAGCAGTACTTC; CDR3: CASSLSAYEQYF
size: .; D: .; J: TRBJ1-4; V: TRBV7-2; DNA: TGTGCCAGCAGCATGATGGGGGGGGCCGCTAATGAAAAACTGTTTTTT; CDR3: CASSMMGGAANEKLFF
size: .; D: TRBD1; J: TRBJ1-2; V: TRBV6-5; DNA: TGTGCCAGCAGCAACACTCCGGGACAGGGCTATGGCTACACCTTC; CDR3: CASSNTPGQGYGYTF
size: .; D: TRBD1; J: TRBJ2-7; V: TRBV4-2; DNA: TGTGCCAGCAGCCAAGAGAGACAGGGGTACGAGCAGTACTTC; CDR3: CASSQERQGYEQYF
size: .; D: TRBD2; J: TRBJ2-5; V: TRBV18; DNA: TGTGCCAGCTCACCTCCCGGGACTAGCGGCCAGGCCCAGTACTTC; CDR3: CASSPPGTSGQAQYF
size: .; D: TRBD1; J: TRBJ1-2; V: TRBV19; DNA: TGTGCCACCGGGACAGCCTATGGCTACACCTTC; CDR3: CATGTAYGYTF
size: .; D: TRBD2; J: TRBJ2-5; V: TRBV5-1; DNA: TGCGCCAGCAGCCCCGGACTAGCGGGGGGCGGTAGGGTGTGGGAGACCCAGTACTTC; CDR3: CASSPGLAGGGRVWETQYF
size: .; D: TRBD1; J: TRBJ1-2; V: TRBV10-3; DNA: TGTGCCATCAGTCCTGGACAGGGCTATGGCTACACCTTC; CDR3: CAISPGQGYGYTF
size: .; D: TRBD1; J: TRBJ2-2; V: TRBV11-3; DNA: TGTGCCAGCAGCCCTCCCGGGACAGGATCGTTAGGCGGGGAGCTGTTTTTT; CDR3: CASSPPGTGSLGGELFF
size: .; D: TRBD1; J: TRBJ2-5; V: TRBV14; DNA: TGTGCCAGCAGCCAGCTCGGGACAGGGACACAAGAGACCCAGTACTTC; CDR3: CASSQLGTGTQETQYF
size: .; D: TRBD2; J: TRBJ2-1; V: TRBV11-2; DNA: TGTGCCAGCAGCTTATCGGGGGGGTGGTACAATGAGCAGTTCTTC; CDR3: CASSLSGGWYNEQFF
size: .; D: TRBD2; J: TRBJ2-1; V: TRBV5-1; DNA: TGCGCCAGCAGCTCTTACCCGACTAGCGGGGGGTCTGCTGAGCAGTTCTTC; CDR3: CASSSYPTSGGSAEQFF
size: .; D: TRBD1; J: TRBJ1-1; V: TRBV3-1/TRBV3-2; DNA: TGTGCCAGCAGCGAACAGGGGCTGAACACTGAAGCTTTCTTT; CDR3: CASSEQGLNTEAFF
size: .; D: .; J: TRBJ1-6; V: TRBV13; DNA: TGTGCCAGCAGCTTAGGGGTCGGGGTTTCACCCCTCCACTTT; CDR3: CASSLGVGVSPLHF
size: .; D: TRBD1; J: TRBJ1-5; V: TRBV6-5; DNA: TGTGCCAGCAGTTTCCGGACAGGGAGCAATCAGCCCCAGCATTTT; CDR3: CASSFRTGSNQPQHF
size: .; D: TRBD1; J: TRBJ1-6; V: TRBV5-1; DNA: TGCGCCAGCAGCTTGCAAAGACAGGGTGGGGCCTCAAGCTCACCCCTCCACTTT; CDR3: CASSLQRQGGASSSPLHF
size: .; D: TRBD1; J: TRBJ1-5; V: TRBV7-2; DNA: TGTGCCAGCAGCTTAACGGGACAGACTAATCAGCCCCAGCATTTT; CDR3: CASSLTGQTNQPQHF
size: .; D: TRBD1; J: TRBJ1-5; V: TRBV15; DNA: TGTGCCACCAGCAGTGACAGGGCTAGCAATCAGCCCCAGCATTTT; CDR3: CATSSDRASNQPQHF
size: .; D: TRBD2; J: TRBJ2-5; V: TRBV7-2; DNA: TGTGCCAGCAGCTCACGGCGGCTAAGCGGGGGGCAAGAGACCCAGTACTTC; CDR3: CASSSRRLSGGQETQYF
size: .; D: TRBD1; J: TRBJ2-2; V: TRBV3-1/TRBV3-2; DNA: TGTGCCAGCAGCCCGACAGGGTGGAACACCGGGGAGCTGTTTTTT; CDR3: CASSPTGWNTGELFF
size: .; D: .; J: TRBJ2-3; V: TRBV10-3; DNA: TGTGCCATCAGGGATCAGGGCGCCCCAGGCACTAGCACAGATACGCAGTATTTT; CDR3: CAIRDQGAPGTSTDTQYF
size: once; D: TRBD1; J: TRBJ1-6; V: TRBV18; DNA: TGTGCCAGCTCACCAAGACAGGGGGCTGGAAATTCACCCCTCCACTTT; CDR3: CASSPRQGAGNSPLHF
size: .; D: TRBD1; J: TRBJ2-3; V: TRBV3-1/TRBV3-2; DNA: TGTGCCAGCAGCCAAGATCAGGGGGCGTCTAAAGATACGCAGTATTTT; CDR3: CASSQDQGASKDTQYF
size: .; D: TRBD1; J: TRBJ1-5; V: TRBV9; DNA: TGTGCCAGCAGCGTAGGGGGACAGAACCACTATAGCAATCAGCCCCAGCATTTT; CDR3: CASSVGGQNHYSNQPQHF
size: .; D: .; J: TRBJ1-2; V: TRBV5-1; DNA: TGCGCCAGCAGCTCGGACAGTGGCTATGGCTACACCTTC; CDR3: CASSSDSGYGYTF
size: .; D: TRBD1; J: TRBJ2-3; V: TRBV27; DNA: TGTGCCAGCAGTTCACCCCAGGGGGCTTTCACAGATACGCAGTATTTT; CDR3: CASSSPQGAFTDTQYF
size: .; D: TRBD1; J: TRBJ1-2; V: TRBV10-3; DNA: TGTGCCATCAGCCAACAGGGGCCCTATGGCTACACCTTC; CDR3: CAISQQGPYGYTF
size: .; D: .; J: TRBJ2-1; V: TRBV2; DNA: TGTGCCAGCAGTGAAGTCGATGAGCAGTTCTTC; CDR3: CASSEVDEQFF
size: .; D: .; J: TRBJ1-2; V: TRBV6-1; DNA: TGTGCCAGCAGTGCACCGGGGGGGTTAGCTAACTATGGCTACACCTTC; CDR3: CASSAPGGLANYGYTF
size: .; D: .; J: TRBJ2-3; V: TRBV11-2; DNA: TGTGCCAGCAGCTTAGATCCGGGTTCCGGAGATACGCAGTATTTT; CDR3: CASSLDPGSGDTQYF
size: .; D: TRBD1; J: TRBJ2-2; V: TRBV9; DNA: TGTGCCAGCAGCTCGGTGTCTCCGGGACAGGGGGCTCCCGGGGAGCTGTTTTTT; CDR3: CASSSVSPGQGAPGELFF
size: .; D: .; J: TRBJ1-1; V: TRBV14; DNA: TGTGCCAGCAGCCAGATGGGGAGCACTGAAGCTTTCTTT; CDR3: CASSQMGSTEAFF
size: .; D: .; J: TRBJ1-6; V: TRBV9; DNA: TGTGCCAGCAGCGTAGATTTCCGCTCCTATAATTCACCCCTCCACTTT; CDR3: CASSVDFRSYNSPLHF
size: .; D: TRBD1; J: TRBJ2-3; V: TRBV24-1; DNA: TGTGCCACCAGTGATGGACAGGGGACAGATACGCAGTATTTT; CDR3: CATSDGQGTDTQYF
size: .; D: TRBD1; J: TRBJ2-1; V: TRBV24-1; DNA: TGTGCCACCAGGGGGACAGGGTTCACGGATGAGCAGTTCTTC; CDR3: CATRGTGFTDEQFF
size: .; D: TRBD1; J: TRBJ1-1; V: TRBV29-1; DNA: TGCAGCGTTGACCCGACAGGGCTGAACACTGAAGCTTTCTTT; CDR3: CSVDPTGLNTEAFF
size: .; D: .; J: TRBJ2-3; V: TRBV5-1; DNA: TGCGCCAGCAGCTTGGTTGAGACTAGCACAGATACGCAGTATTTT; CDR3: CASSLVETSTDTQYF